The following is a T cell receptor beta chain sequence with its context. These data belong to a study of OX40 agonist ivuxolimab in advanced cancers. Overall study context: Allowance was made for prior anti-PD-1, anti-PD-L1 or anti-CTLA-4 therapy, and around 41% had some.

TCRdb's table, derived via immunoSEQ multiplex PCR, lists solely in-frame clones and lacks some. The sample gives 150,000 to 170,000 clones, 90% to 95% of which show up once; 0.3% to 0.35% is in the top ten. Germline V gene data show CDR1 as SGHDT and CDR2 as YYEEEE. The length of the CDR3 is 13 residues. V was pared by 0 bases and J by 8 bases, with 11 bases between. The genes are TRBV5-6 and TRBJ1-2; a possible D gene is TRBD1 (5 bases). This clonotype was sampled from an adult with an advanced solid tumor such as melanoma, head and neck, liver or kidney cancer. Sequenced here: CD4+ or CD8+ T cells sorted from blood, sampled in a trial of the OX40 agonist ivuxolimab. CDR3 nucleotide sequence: TGTGCCAGCAGCTTGGCAGGCTCAGGGGGCTACACCTTC. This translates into CASSLAGSGGYTF.